This T cell receptor beta chain was captured in a study of blood T cell repertoires in COVID-19 (dated by TCRdb to 2019 to 2021). Concerning the study at large: Samples from collaborators originated in the United States, Italy and Spain and spanned both the acute and convalescent phases of COVID-19. The prospective study material was composed of cDNA or gDNA derived from T cells, B-cell-depleted T cells, or PBMCs. The dataset comprised deeply sampled blood TCRbeta repertoires from subjects exposed to, actively infected with, or recovered from COVID-19. The repertoires were released in a freely available public database intended as a resource for research on the immune response to SARS-CoV-2. Samples were obtained from the ongoing ImmuneRACE study (first 160 participants) and from some 1,300 subjects provided by 6 global collaborators. The sample metadata nearly always contained a de-identified subject ID, COVID-19 status, age in years and sex. Where available, HLA class I and class II types were taken from metadata supplied by the sample provider and were not determined by assay-based typing. Here is what the overall study found, with its caveats: The quantity of clinical and demographic metadata differed by source and by participant and was supplied without curation.

Of note for this clone: Its target antigen remains unknown. There are no base qualities to consult, and no much larger clone falls within one base.

From cysteine to phenylalanine, the CDR3 is 14 amino acids long. Of the read, only the CDR3 DNA is kept; its 42 bases are in frame from base 1. CDR1 and CDR2, per the germline V gene, are MNHEY and SVGAGI. V is cut back by 6 bases and J by 1 base, with 6 bases in the junction unmatched. Enrolling through a virtual design, the prospective study's participants ranged in age from about 18 to 89 years and lived across roughly 23 United States geographic areas. In the prospective study, participants were assigned to cohorts based on the clinical history participants reported in a screening survey and a study questionnaire. A participant counted as exposed if, within 2 weeks of entering the study, that participant had been in contact with someone who had a PCR-confirmed or clinician-diagnosed COVID-19 case. Mobile phlebotomists in the prospective study collected whole blood, serum and a nasopharyngeal or oropharyngeal swab from every participant. Over a roughly 2-month period, participants in the prospective study had the option of providing additional blood draws and questionnaires. Blood samples from the prospective study were shipped frozen or at room temperature prior to DNA extraction.

TCRbeta CDR3 regions were amplified from genomic DNA using the immunoSEQ Assay, a bias-controlled multiplex PCR. On the study's bioinformatics: The number of nucleated cells in each sample was estimated from the amplification of reference gene primers within the assay. To quantify the absolute abundance of each unique TCRbeta CDR3 rearrangement, sequence reads were collapsed and filtered. Productive Simpson clonality was computed per sample as the square root of Simpson's diversity index over productive rearrangements. TCRdb limited this immuneACCESS table to in-frame rearrangements with V and J called. A share of clones is missing; checked studies link under half to unresolved V genes, and the rest is unexplained. V and J calls and clone size are those listed in that table; D and trimming were worked out from the DNA. Within this sample are a few hundred thousand clones, with 80% to 90% of them counted one time only. The ten largest make up 2.5% to 4% of the sample.

This TCR was sampled from a woman between 35 and 50 years old who had been exposed to COVID-19. The receptor chain draws on TRBV6-5 and TRBJ2-7; 7 of the junction bases match TRBD2. Input material: PBMCs or T cells enriched from blood (not recorded which). The CDR3 reads CASSDPGGSYEQYF. The DNA sequence reads TGTGCCAGCAGCGACCCCGGGGGGTCCTACGAGCAGTACTTC.